This entry features one T cell receptor beta chain sequence. Per germline, CDR1 SGHTA and CDR2 FQGNSA. CDR3 length equals 15 residues. V shed 7 bases, J shed 2 bases, and the junction held 9 bases outside the gene matches. The entry originates in a study of shared clonotypes between healthy human individuals. Across the whole study: Donors had three CD4 naive, three CD4 memory, two CD8 naive and one CD8 memory plate apiece.

The method was immunoSEQ multiplex PCR; TCRdb's version includes in-frame clones alone and lacks a portion of them. The repertoire has 780,000 or so clones, approximately 77% of them found once; the top ten carry under 2%. The genes are TRBV7-2 and TRBJ2-3; 7 bases are a match to TRBD2. The sample was memory CD4+ T cells sorted from blood. Subset given: CD45RA-negative fraction. The TCR comes from a woman aged 30 to 39 in good health. CDR3: CASTPGAGITDTQYF. The CDR3 bases are TGTGCCAGCACCCCCGGAGCGGGGATCACAGATACGCAGTATTTT.